This paragraph reports one T cell receptor beta chain. Its antigen is still unknown. Germline assignment: CDR1 SGHTA and CDR2 FQGNSA. This CDR3 is built from 16 residues. The V end lost 5 bases, the J end lost 2 bases, and 19 bases lay between the germline ends. This entry belongs to a study of T cells after posttransplantation cyclophosphamide. Study-wide results and limits: After PTCy, TRB diversity resembled that of CNI/methotrexate controls. Later post-transplant blood repertoires were often dominated by donor CD8+ memory clones.

Cells defined as naive were viable CD3+CD4+ or CD3+CD8+ and CCR7+CD45RA+CD45RO-CD95-CD27+CD28+. TCRdb's copy holds only in-frame clones and misses some; the assay was immunoSEQ multiplex PCR. The sample carries about 15,000 clones, 94% recorded once. V and J are TRBV7-2 and TRBJ2-7, with D maybe TRBD1 (5 bases). The sequenced sample consisted of naive CD4+ T cells sorted from blood. The source is a woman in her fifties or sixties in good health and a related stem cell transplant donor. The CDR3 sequence: CASSQGAQGFAYEQYF. CDR3 coding DNA: TGTGCCAGCAGCCAAGGGGCTCAGGGTTTCGCCTACGAGCAGTACTTC.